Following are 8 T cell receptor beta chains from one sample sequenced in a study of blood T cell repertoires in COVID-19. Libraries were prepared by immunoSEQ multiplex PCR; TCRdb keeps only in-frame clonotypes and omits some of them. The sample holds roughly 130,000 clones, about 83% seen once. The sample comprised peripheral blood. All receptors derive from a man aged 35-49 years with active or convalescent COVID-19.

The V and J genes are TRBV6-5 and TRBJ2-1; D unresolved. The germline V gene encodes CDR1 MNHEY and CDR2 SVGAGI. V lost 7 bases and J 8 bases, leaving 15 bases between the germline ends. This CDR3 spans 13 amino acids. This CDR3 is CASTSEKVHEQFF. The CDR3 nucleotides read TGTGCCAGCACCTCGGAGAAAGTCCATGAGCAGTTCTTC.

The J gene is TRBJ1-6, the V gene TRBV3-1 (or the pseudogene TRBV3-2); a weak D match, TRBD1 (6 bases). Germline CDR1 and CDR2: LGHDT and YNNKEL (reference sequence). CDR3 size: 16 residues. Trimming left V 1 base short and J 9 bases short, with 16 bases between. The CDR3 bases are TGTGCCAGCAGCCAAGCGCTAGTACAGGGCCGTTCACCCCTCCACTTT. Residues: CASSQALVQGRSPLHF.

This chain connects TRBV19 to TRBJ1-6; D perhaps matches TRBD1 (5 bases). This CDR3 spans 16 amino acids. The V gene's germline CDR1 is LNHDA and CDR2 SQIVND (reference sequence). V lost 5 bases and J 9 bases, leaving 20 bases between the germline ends. The CDR3 here is CASSPLPDSTGSPLHF. In nucleotides, the CDR3 is TGTGCCAGTAGTCCCCTCCCCGACAGTACAGGTTCACCCCTCCACTTT.

The chain recombines TRBV4-2 with TRBJ1-2; D remains unclear. V lost 3 bases to trimming and J lost 0 bases, with 14 bases between them. This CDR3 is 16 amino acids long. CDR1 is LGHNA and CDR2 is YNFKEQ in the germline V gene. CDR3 in amino acids: CASSQDPGPPNYGYTF. CDR3 DNA sequence: TGTGCCAGCAGCCAGGATCCTGGGCCTCCTAACTATGGCTACACCTTC.

In this sample, this clone turned up once. V usage is TRBV6-1 and J usage is TRBJ2-1; no reliable D call. Germline V CDR1 and CDR2: MNHNS, SASEGT. V was cut by 1 base and J by 3 bases, with 7 bases left in between. The CDR3 sequence is 14 residues long. CDR3 sequence reads: CASSEDNIYNEQFF. The CDR3 DNA follows: TGTGCCAGCAGTGAAGACAATATCTACAATGAGCAGTTCTTC.

The chain couples TRBV7-3 to TRBJ2-5, with D perhaps matching TRBD2 (6 bases). Trimming took 1 base from V and 2 from J, leaving 8 bases between them. Germline CDR1 and CDR2: SGHTA and FQGTGA. CDR3 length equals 14 residues. CDR3 DNA sequence: TGTGCCAGCAGCTTAAGGGGACTGCAAGAGACCCAGTACTTC. It specifies CASSLRGLQETQYF.

The sample holds a few counts of this clone. The chain recombines TRBV11-1 with TRBJ2-7, with 7 nucleotides matching TRBD2. In germline, CDR1 is SGHAT, CDR2 FQDESV (reference sequence). The junction had 6 bases not matched to a gene; V was cut back by 5 bases and J by 2 bases. The CDR3 consists of 14 residues. The CDR3 bases are TGTGCCAGCAGCGTCTTCCGGGGGGCCTACGAGCAGTACTTC. Amino acids: CASSVFRGAYEQYF.

The genes are TRBV5-4 and TRBJ2-7; TRBD1 aligns across 9 bases. CDR1 SGHNT and CDR2 YYREEE come from the germline V gene (reference sequence). This CDR3 has 15 residues. The ends lost 1 base at V and 7 bases at J; junction bases unmatched: 9. CDR3 amino acids: CASSLSVDRGKEQYF. Written as DNA, the CDR3 is TGTGCCAGCAGCTTGAGTGTGGACAGGGGTAAGGAGCAGTACTTC.